A single sample gave rise to the 26 T cell receptor beta chains below, sequenced in a study of CD8+ T cells in alopecia areata. Documented treatment: oral pan-JAK inhibitor, 5-10 mg twice daily. TCR sequencing used cDNA made by reverse transcription of extracted RNA. Here immunoSEQ multiplex PCR was the method, and the copy in TCRdb shows in-frame clones only, minus some. The sample yields 35,000 to 50,000 clones, roughly 65% seen once. The sequencing used CD8+ T cells sorted from blood, collected at week 4, from a patient treated with tofacitinib. The receptors shown here come from a human donor with alopecia areata.

The V gene is TRBV30, the J gene TRBJ2-3, with a tentative D call TRBD1 (5 bases). Germline assignment: CDR1 GTSNPN and CDR2 SVGIG (reference sequence). V was trimmed by 2 bases and J by 2 bases, leaving 8 bases between them. There are 13 residues in the CDR3. The CDR3 spells CAWSLGATDTQYF. CDR3 sequence (DNA): TGTGCCTGGAGTCTTGGGGCCACAGATACGCAGTATTTT.

This rearrangement joins TRBV7-9 to TRBJ1-2; D may be TRBD1 (5 bases). The CDR3 is 13 residues long. The V and J ends lost 3 bases and 5 bases respectively, with 10 bases between them. Germline CDR1 and CDR2: SEHNR and FQNEAQ (reference sequence). CDR3 sequence reads: CASSFEDIYGYTF. DNA of the CDR3: TGTGCCAGCAGCTTCGAGGACATTTATGGCTACACCTTC.

V usage is TRBV6-5 and J usage is TRBJ2-7; the D is unclear. CDR1 MNHEY and CDR2 SVGAGI come from the germline V gene. V dropped 5 bases and J dropped 2 bases, with 16 bases sitting between them. CDR3 length equals 15 residues. CDR3 sequence: CASSPSYAGAYEQYF. In DNA, the CDR3 is TGTGCCAGCAGTCCCTCCTATGCCGGAGCCTACGAGCAGTACTTC.

This clone showed up just a few times. V gene TRBV29-1 combines with J gene TRBJ2-1, with D possibly being TRBD1 (6 bases). This CDR3 has 14 amino acids. Germline V gene data show CDR1 as SQVTM and CDR2 as ANQGSEA. The ends were cut back, 7 bases at V and 8 bases at J, with 21 bases in the middle. CDR3 DNA sequence: TGCAGCGCCGAACGGCAGGGGAAGGGCGATGAGCAGTTCTTC. It yields the protein CSAERQGKGDEQFF.

The chain has TRBV27 and TRBJ2-4; no definite D call. The CDR3 has 14 residues. The ends were cut back, 4 bases at V and 8 bases at J, with 15 bases in the middle. CDR1 and CDR2 from the germline V gene are MNHEY and SMNVEV (reference sequence). CDR3 residues: CASSSLGSYHIQYF. The DNA for the CDR3 is TGTGCCAGCAGTTCCCTGGGGTCGTATCACATTCAGTACTTC.

J is TRBJ1-2 and V is TRBV30; unclear D gene. The V end lost 8 bases, the J end lost 0 bases, and 13 bases lay between the germline ends. Germline CDR1 GTSNPN, CDR2 SVGIG (reference sequence). CDR3 length equals 13 residues. The CDR3 is CAQYSLPNYGYTF. As DNA, the CDR3 is TGTGCCCAGTACAGCCTACCTAACTATGGCTACACCTTC.

The genes are TRBV27 and TRBJ2-6; 7 bases map to TRBD1. Germline V gene lookup returns CDR1 MNHEY and CDR2 SMNVEV (reference sequence). The CDR3 spans 18 residues. V dropped 5 bases and J dropped 1; count of bases not matched to a gene: 11. The CDR3 sequence is CASSLTRDSRSGANVLTF. The DNA of the CDR3 is TGTGCCAGCAGTCTAACCAGGGACAGCCGTTCTGGGGCCAACGTCCTGACTTTC.

This clone was seen more than once but under ten times. This rearrangement joins TRBV29-1 to TRBJ2-3, with D perhaps given as TRBD1 or TRBD2 (5 bases each). From germline, CDR1 is SQVTM and CDR2 ANQGSEA. This CDR3 is built from 14 residues. Trimming cost V 1 base and J 4 bases, with 12 bases left between them. CDR3 sequence: CSVEGGKEADTQYF. As DNA, the CDR3 is TGCAGCGTTGAAGGGGGGAAGGAGGCAGATACGCAGTATTTT.

The CDR3 protein is CSVELSGGYGYTF. Here the CDR3 DNA reads TGCAGCGTTGAACTGTCAGGGGGCTATGGCTACACCTTC. The chain combines TRBV29-1 with TRBJ1-2, with 7 bases aligning to TRBD1. V dropped 2 bases and J dropped 4; count of bases not matched to a gene: 4. CDR3 length: 13 amino acids. Germline V gives CDR1 SQVTM, CDR2 ANQGSEA. The whole variable domain, remainder taken from reference TRBV29-1 and TRBJ1-2, is SAVISQKPSRDICQRGTSLTIQCQVDSQVTMMFWYRQQPGQSLTLIATANQGSEATYESGFVIDKFPISRPNLTFSTLTVSNMSPEDSSIYLCSVELSGGYGYTFGSGTRLTVV.

This chain links TRBV13 with TRBJ1-2; 7 bases match TRBD1. The ends lost 1 base at V and 9 bases at J; junction bases unmatched: 8. CDR1 is PRHDT, CDR2 FYEKMQ, per germline (reference sequence). The CDR3 length is 14 residues. The CDR3 nucleotides are TGTGCCAGCAGCTTAGCCTCGGACAGGACGCGCTACACCTTC. Encoded protein: CASSLASDRTRYTF.

This clone is medium-sized by share. This chain connects TRBV2 to TRBJ2-5; 12 bases are shared with TRBD2. Germline CDR1 reads SNHLY; CDR2 reads FYNNEI. This CDR3 comprises 16 residues. With 4 bases clipped from V and 5 bases from J, the junction kept 8 bases outside the gene matches. The CDR3 bases are TGTGCCAGCAGTGTCCCGACTAGCGGGGGAGATGAGACCCAGTACTTC. It codes for CASSVPTSGGDETQYF.

The V and J genes are TRBV4-2 and TRBJ2-1, with 7 bases lining up with TRBD2. The CDR3 has 12 residues. Trimming took 3 bases from V and 14 from J; bases not matched to a gene: 7. Looked up from germline, CDR1 is LGHNA and CDR2 is YNFKEQ. The CDR3 nucleotides are TGTGCCAGCAGCCAGGGGGAGGGATTGGAGTTCTTC. Translation gives CASSQGEGLEFF.

The chain joins TRBV5-1 to TRBJ2-1, with unresolved D. With 1 base removed from V and 3 bases from J, the gap between germline ends came to 5 bases. The germline CDR1 and CDR2 sequences are SGHRS and YFSETQ. The CDR3 sequence is 13 residues long. In DNA form, the CDR3 reads TGCGCCAGCAGCTTGCCAAACTACAATGAGCAGTTCTTC. It codes for CASSLPNYNEQFF.

This CDR3 reads CSVVGGGNPYEQYF. The CDR3 DNA sequence: TGCAGCGTTGTAGGTGGAGGGAACCCCTACGAGCAGTACTTC. This chain uses TRBV29-1 with TRBJ2-7, with D perhaps matching TRBD2 (6 bases). Germline loops: CDR1 SQVTM, CDR2 ANQGSEA. Trimming took 4 bases from V and 2 from J, leaving 15 bases between them. The CDR3 covers 14 residues.

The J gene is TRBJ1-1, the V gene TRBV29-1; no clear D. CDR1 SQVTM and CDR2 ANQGSEA come from the germline V gene. Trimming took 3 bases from V and 5 from J, leaving 10 bases between them. This CDR3 contains 12 residues. The CDR3 DNA reads as TGCAGCGTTGAGGGGAGGTCAACTGAAGCTTTCTTT. Its translation is CSVEGRSTEAFF.

The rearrangement links TRBV27 to TRBJ2-1; 10 bases are shared with TRBD2. Germline V CDR1 and CDR2: MNHEY, SMNVEV (reference sequence). CDR3 length: 14 amino acids. V trimming: 10 bases; J trimming: 4 bases; junction bases outside the gene matches: 7. CDR3 protein: CATSSGGLYNEQFF. The CDR3 region has the DNA TGTGCCACCTCTAGCGGGGGCCTTTACAATGAGCAGTTCTTC.

The genes are TRBV5-1 and TRBJ2-3, with D possibly matching TRBD2 (6 bases). V was pared by 1 base and J by 3 bases, with 12 bases between. The CDR3 contains 15 residues. CDR1 SGHRS and CDR2 YFSETQ come from the germline V gene. Written as DNA, the CDR3 is TGCGCCAGCAGCTTGTACGGGGGAGCGACAGATACGCAGTATTTT. Translating gives CASSLYGGATDTQYF.

This chain connects TRBV13 to TRBJ2-5; TRBD1 might be the D (6 bases). This CDR3 is 16 amino acids long. V was shortened by 4 bases and J by 4 bases, with 19 bases between the two germline ends. Looked up from germline, CDR1 is PRHDT and CDR2 is FYEKMQ (reference sequence). This CDR3 is CASSSTGKGQIETQYF. The CDR3 nucleotides read TGTGCCAGCAGCTCTACAGGGAAAGGCCAAATAGAGACCCAGTACTTC.

This sequence joins TRBV4-3 and TRBJ1-1; no firm D call. The CDR3 consists of 14 residues. From germline, CDR1 is LGHNA and CDR2 YSLEER. V dropped 0 bases and J dropped 3 bases, with 8 bases sitting between them. The CDR3 DNA reads as TGCGCCAGCAGCCAAGATAGCGGGGACACTGAAGCTTTCTTT. This encodes CASSQDSGDTEAFF.

This sequence joins TRBV19 and TRBJ2-7, with 7 positions matching TRBD1. Germline values: CDR1 LNHDA, CDR2 SQIVND (reference sequence). There are 12 residues in the CDR3. V was pared by 10 bases and J by 2 bases, with 5 bases of the junction left unmatched. CDR3 loop: CATRDRTYEQYF. The CDR3 DNA sequence: TGTGCCACCCGGGACAGAACCTACGAGCAGTACTTC.

The rearrangement uses TRBV30 and TRBJ2-7, with a possible D match to TRBD1 (6 bases). The CDR3 sequence is 12 residues long. Per the germline V gene, CDR1 is GTSNPN and CDR2 is SVGIG (reference sequence). The V gene lost 5 bases and the J gene lost 4 bases, with 12 bases spanning the gap. CDR3 region: CAWGGQSYEQYF. In nucleotides, the CDR3 is TGTGCCTGGGGTGGACAGTCTTACGAGCAGTACTTC.

The chain uses TRBV4-3 and TRBJ2-7; the D is unclear. The CDR3 loop spans 15 amino acids. Germline CDR1 LGHNA, CDR2 YSLEER. Trimming left V 0 bases short and J 0 bases short, with 9 bases between. The CDR3 sequence: CASSQDRSSSYEQYF. The CDR3 DNA follows: TGCGCCAGCAGCCAAGATCGATCGAGCTCCTACGAGCAGTACTTC.

J is TRBJ2-3 and V is TRBV7-9, with 7 bases aligning to TRBD1. Germline lookup yields CDR1 SEHNR and CDR2 FQNEAQ (reference sequence). Losses at the gene ends were 5 bases for V and 2 bases for J; bases not matched to a gene: 10. The CDR3 spans 16 residues. The DNA of the CDR3 is TGTGCCAGCAGCCTTGGACAGGAGGATCCCACAGATACGCAGTATTTT. Translated, it gives CASSLGQEDPTDTQYF. Full variable domain (remainder filled in from reference TRBV7-9 and TRBJ2-3): DTGVSQNPRHKITKRGQNVTFRCDPISEHNRLYWYRQTLGQGPEFLTYFQNEAQLEKSRLLSDRFSAERPKGSFSTLEIQRTEQGDSAMYLCASSLGQEDPTDTQYFGPGTRLTVL.

The chain combines TRBV30 with TRBJ1-1; a possible D gene is TRBD1 (5 bases). In germline, CDR1 is GTSNPN, CDR2 SVGIG (reference sequence). This CDR3 has 13 residues. V was clipped by 1 base and J by 3 bases, with 9 bases between them. The CDR3 bases are TGTGCCTGGAGTGGGGGGGATGACACTGAAGCTTTCTTT. This gives the protein CAWSGGDDTEAFF.

The gene calls are TRBV25-1 and TRBJ2-7; D is unclear. The CDR3 runs to 11 residues. V was trimmed by 6 bases and J by 4 bases, leaving 7 bases between them. Germline V lookup: CDR1 MGHDK, CDR2 SYGVNS. The CDR3 protein is CASRIAYEQYF. CDR3 coding DNA: TGTGCCAGCAGAATCGCATACGAGCAGTACTTC.

This clone was observed a handful of times. J is TRBJ2-7 and V is TRBV29-1; no clear D gene. Trimming took 4 bases from V and 6 from J, leaving 10 bases between them. The germline gives CDR1 SQVTM, CDR2 ANQGSEA. The CDR3 totals 11 residues. CDR3 sequence reads: CSVGLSGEQYF. The CDR3 DNA sequence: TGCAGCGTTGGGCTCTCGGGCGAGCAGTACTTC.